The 9 T cell receptor beta chains reported below all come from one sample, sequenced in a study of control samples from healthy donors and cancer patients. Assay: immunoSEQ multiplex PCR; the TCRdb copy retains only in-frame clones and omits some. The sample lists 170,000 or so clones, around 90% occurring once. Sample: blood. All receptors come from a woman aged 45-60 years in good health.

This clone was observed a single time. The chain links TRBV30 to TRBJ1-5; D perhaps matches TRBD1 (5 bases). Germline lookup yields CDR1 GTSNPN and CDR2 SVGIG (reference sequence). The germline V and J ends were trimmed by 4 bases and 9 bases, with 16 bases remaining between them. The CDR3 runs to 13 residues. This CDR3 is CAWNEGPGLPQHF. In DNA form, the CDR3 reads TGTGCCTGGAACGAGGGTCCAGGGCTGCCCCAGCATTTT.

CDR3 nucleotides: TGTGCCAGCAGCACCGATGGGCTCAGACGGCCCCAGCATTTT. Translated: CASSTDGLRRPQHF. The chain has TRBV21-1 and TRBJ1-5; whether TRBD1, the table's D call, matches the DNA was not checked. TRBV21-1 is a pseudogene. This CDR3 has 14 amino acids.

The CDR3 DNA reads TGCGCCAGCAGCTTGATGACAGGCGCTGCCTACGAGCAGTACTTC. It specifies CASSLMTGAAYEQYF. The chain is built from TRBV5-1 and TRBJ2-7, with a possible D match to TRBD1 (6 bases). Germline loops: CDR1 SGHRS, CDR2 YFSETQ. Deletions cut 1 base from V and 2 bases from J, with 13 bases between. The CDR3 has 15 amino acids.

The rearrangement links TRBV3-1 (or the pseudogene TRBV3-2) to TRBJ2-7; possibly TRBD1 for D (6 bases). Trimming removed 3 bases from V and 7 bases from J, with 13 bases in between. There are 13 residues in the CDR3. The germline V gene has CDR1 LGHDT and CDR2 YNNKEL (reference sequence). The CDR3 loop reads CASSQILGTEQYF. The CDR3 DNA reads as TGTGCCAGCAGCCAGATACTAGGGACAGAGCAGTACTTC.

The chain employs TRBV7-9 and TRBJ1-2; D remains unclear. The V end lost 0 bases, the J end lost 3 bases, and 5 bases lay between the germline ends. The germline gives CDR1 SEHNR, CDR2 FQNEAQ (reference sequence). This CDR3 comprises 13 residues. CDR3 sequence reads: CASSLADYYGYTF. CDR3 in DNA: TGTGCCAGCAGCTTAGCGGATTACTATGGCTACACCTTC. The full variable domain, completed using reference TRBV7-9 and TRBJ1-2, is DTGVSQNPRHKITKRGQNVTFRCDPISEHNRLYWYRQTLGQGPEFLTYFQNEAQLEKSRLLSDRFSAERPKGSFSTLEIQRTEQGDSAMYLCASSLADYYGYTFGSGTRLTVV.

The chain carries TRBV29-1 and TRBJ1-1; D may be TRBD1 (5 bases). CDR3 length: 15 amino acids. Deletions cut 4 bases from V and 5 bases from J, with 20 bases between. CDR1 is SQVTM and CDR2 is ANQGSEA in the germline V gene. CDR3 bases: TGCAGCGTTGTTGGGGGAGATTCCCGGGGTACTGAAGCTTTCTTT. It yields the protein CSVVGGDSRGTEAFF. Variable domain in full (rest from reference TRBV29-1 and TRBJ1-1): SAVISQKPSRDICQRGTSLTIQCQVDSQVTMMFWYRQQPGQSLTLIATANQGSEATYESGFVIDKFPISRPNLTFSTLTVSNMSPEDSSIYLCSVVGGDSRGTEAFFGQGTRLTVV.

The CDR3 region is CASSLIWTDNGYTF. The CDR3, as DNA: TGTGCCAGCAGTTTAATATGGACAGATAATGGCTACACCTTC. This chain connects TRBV28 to TRBJ1-2, with D maybe TRBD1 (6 bases). Trimming took 2 bases from V and 6 from J, leaving 13 bases between them. Germline CDR1 and CDR2: MDHEN and SYDVKM. The length of the CDR3 is 14 residues.

For this clone: An end of the junction does not agree with germline; a read error may underlie this. The chain links TRBV18 to TRBJ2-4; no clear D. CDR3 length equals 13 residues. Germline V CDR1 and CDR2: KGHSH, LQKENI. CDR3 protein: CASSPARQGPPQF. The CDR3, as DNA: TGTGCCAGCTCACCAGCCCGACAAGGGCCCCCCCAGTTC.

The chain uses TRBV5-6 and TRBJ2-7, with TRBD1 identical over 10 bases. This CDR3 has 16 residues. Trimming took 0 bases from V and 3 from J; bases not matched to a gene: 6. Germline V lookup: CDR1 SGHDT, CDR2 YYEEEE. The CDR3 nucleotides are TGTGCCAGCAGCTTGGCCTTGGGACAGGGGTACTACGAGCAGTACTTC. Encoded protein: CASSLALGQGYYEQYF.